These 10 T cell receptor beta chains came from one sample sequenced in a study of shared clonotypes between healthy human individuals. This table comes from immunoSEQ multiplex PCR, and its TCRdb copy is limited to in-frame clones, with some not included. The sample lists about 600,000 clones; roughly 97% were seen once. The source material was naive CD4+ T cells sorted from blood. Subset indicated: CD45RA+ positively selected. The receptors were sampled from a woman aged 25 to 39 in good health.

CDR3 protein: CASSFTAGSGSQYF. The CDR3 region has the DNA TGTGCCAGCAGCTTCACCGCAGGGTCGGGGTCCCAGTACTTC. V usage is TRBV11-3 and J usage is TRBJ2-5; the D gene could be TRBD1 or TRBD2 (5 bases each). The CDR3 runs 14 residues. V was trimmed by 3 bases and J by 9 bases, leaving 17 bases between them. The germline V gene encodes CDR1 SGHNT and CDR2 YENEEA. The full variable domain, rest sourced from reference TRBV11-3 and TRBJ2-5, is EAGVVQSPRYKIIEKKQPVAFWCNPISGHNTLYWYLQNLGQGPELLIRYENEEAVDDSQLPKDRFSAERLKGVDSTLKIQPAELGDSAVYLCASSFTAGSGSQYFGPGTRLLVL.

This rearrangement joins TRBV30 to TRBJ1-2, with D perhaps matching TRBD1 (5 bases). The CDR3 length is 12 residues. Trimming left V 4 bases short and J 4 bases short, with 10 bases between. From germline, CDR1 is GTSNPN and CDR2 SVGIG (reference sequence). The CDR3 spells CAWTGGIYGYTF. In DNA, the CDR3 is TGTGCCTGGACGGGGGGGATCTATGGCTACACCTTC.

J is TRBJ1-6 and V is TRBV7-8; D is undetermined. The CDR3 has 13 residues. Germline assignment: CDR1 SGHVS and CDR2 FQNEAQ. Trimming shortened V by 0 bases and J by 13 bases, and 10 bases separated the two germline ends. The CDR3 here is CASSLAPAAPLHF. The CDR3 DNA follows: TGTGCCAGCAGCTTAGCCCCGGCGGCCCCCCTCCACTTT.

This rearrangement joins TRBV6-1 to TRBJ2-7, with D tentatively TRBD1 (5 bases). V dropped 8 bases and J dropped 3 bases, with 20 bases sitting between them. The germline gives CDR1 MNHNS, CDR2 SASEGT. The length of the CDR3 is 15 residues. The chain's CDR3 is CASEWGRTASYEQYF. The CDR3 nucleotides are TGTGCCAGCGAATGGGGCCGGACCGCGAGCTACGAGCAGTACTTC.

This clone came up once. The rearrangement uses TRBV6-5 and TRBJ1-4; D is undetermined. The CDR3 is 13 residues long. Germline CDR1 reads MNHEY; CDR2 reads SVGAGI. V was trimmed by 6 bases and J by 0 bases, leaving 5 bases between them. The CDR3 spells CASSLTTNEKLFF. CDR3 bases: TGTGCCAGCAGCCTCACAACTAATGAAAAACTGTTTTTT.

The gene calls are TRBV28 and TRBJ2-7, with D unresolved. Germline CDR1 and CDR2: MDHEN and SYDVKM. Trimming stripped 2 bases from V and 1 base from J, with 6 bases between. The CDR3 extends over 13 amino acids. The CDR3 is CASSLTDSYEQYF. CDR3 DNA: TGTGCCAGCAGTTTAACGGATTCCTACGAGCAGTACTTC.

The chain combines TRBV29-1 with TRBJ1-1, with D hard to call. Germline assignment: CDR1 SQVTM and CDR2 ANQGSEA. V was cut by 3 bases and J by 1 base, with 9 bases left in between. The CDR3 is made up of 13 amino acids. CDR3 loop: CSVEGAENTEAFF. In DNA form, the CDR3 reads TGCAGCGTTGAGGGAGCAGAGAACACTGAAGCTTTCTTT.

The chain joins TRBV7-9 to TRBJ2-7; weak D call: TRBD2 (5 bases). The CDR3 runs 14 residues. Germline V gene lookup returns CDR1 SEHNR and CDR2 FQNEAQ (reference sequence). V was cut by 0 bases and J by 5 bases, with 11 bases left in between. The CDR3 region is CASSLAASIDEQYF. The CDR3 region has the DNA TGTGCCAGCAGCTTAGCGGCTAGCATCGACGAGCAGTACTTC.

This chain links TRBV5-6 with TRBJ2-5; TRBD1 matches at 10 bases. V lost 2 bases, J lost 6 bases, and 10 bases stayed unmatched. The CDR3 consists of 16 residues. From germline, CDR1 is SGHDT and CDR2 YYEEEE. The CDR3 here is CASSFSLGQGVKTQYF. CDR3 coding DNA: TGTGCCAGCAGCTTCTCTTTAGGACAGGGGGTGAAGACCCAGTACTTC. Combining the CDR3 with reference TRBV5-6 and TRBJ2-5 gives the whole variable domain DAGVTQSPTHLIKTRGQQVTLRCSPKSGHDTVSWYQQALGQGPQFIFQYYEEEERQRGNFPDRFSGHQFPNYSSELNVNALLLGDSALYLCASSFSLGQGVKTQYFGPGTRLLVL.

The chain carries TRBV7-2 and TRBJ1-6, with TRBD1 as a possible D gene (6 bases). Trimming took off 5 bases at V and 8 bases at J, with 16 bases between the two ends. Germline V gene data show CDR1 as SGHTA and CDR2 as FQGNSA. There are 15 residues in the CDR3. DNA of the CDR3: TGTGCCAGCAGCCCCCAGGGGAGTAGGGATTCACCCCTCCACTTT. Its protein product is CASSPQGSRDSPLHF.